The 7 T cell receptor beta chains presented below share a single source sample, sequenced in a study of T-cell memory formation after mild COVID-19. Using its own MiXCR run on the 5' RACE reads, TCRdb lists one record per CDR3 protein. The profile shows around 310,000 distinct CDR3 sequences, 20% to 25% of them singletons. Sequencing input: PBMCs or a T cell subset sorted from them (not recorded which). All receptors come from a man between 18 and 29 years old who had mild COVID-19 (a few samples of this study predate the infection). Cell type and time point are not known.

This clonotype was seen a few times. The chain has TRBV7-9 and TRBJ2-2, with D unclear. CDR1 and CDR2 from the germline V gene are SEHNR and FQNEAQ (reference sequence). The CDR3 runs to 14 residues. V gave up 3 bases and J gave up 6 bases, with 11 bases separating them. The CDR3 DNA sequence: TGTGCCAGCAGCTTTCCCCATAATCCCGGGGAGCTGTTTTTT. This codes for CASSFPHNPGELFF.

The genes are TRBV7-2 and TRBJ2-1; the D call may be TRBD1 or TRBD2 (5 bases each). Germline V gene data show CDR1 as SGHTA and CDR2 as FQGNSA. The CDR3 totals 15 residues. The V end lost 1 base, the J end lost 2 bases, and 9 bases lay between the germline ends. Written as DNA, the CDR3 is TGTGCCAGCAGCTTAGGGGGGATAGCCTACAATGAGCAGTTCTTC. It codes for CASSLGGIAYNEQFF.

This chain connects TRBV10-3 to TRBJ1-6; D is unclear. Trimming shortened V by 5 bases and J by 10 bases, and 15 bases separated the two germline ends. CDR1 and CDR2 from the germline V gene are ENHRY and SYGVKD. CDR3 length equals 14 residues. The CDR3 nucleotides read TGTGCCATCAGTTCTAATCCCTCTGGCTCACCCCTCCACTTT. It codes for CAISSNPSGSPLHF.

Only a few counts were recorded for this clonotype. CDR3 nucleotide sequence: TGTGCCAGCAGCCCTGAGGGACAGGGGGACTGGACGGCCGGGGAGCTGTTTTTT. Amino acids: CASSPEGQGDWTAGELFF. This chain connects TRBV6-7 to TRBJ2-2; 11 bases agree with TRBD1. TRBV6-7 is marked as an open reading frame, function uncertain. The J segment lost 6 bases and the V segment lost 6 bases, leaving 15 bases of the junction unmatched. CDR3 length: 18 residues.

The DNA of the CDR3 is TGCGCCAGCAGCTTGGGAGCCCAGCTAGGGGAGCAGTTCTTC. It specifies CASSLGAQLGEQFF. J is TRBJ2-1 and V is TRBV5-1, with no clear D. Trimming pared 0 bases from V and 10 bases from J, leaving 14 bases between. The CDR3 covers 14 residues. CDR1 and CDR2 (germline): SGHRS, YFSETQ.

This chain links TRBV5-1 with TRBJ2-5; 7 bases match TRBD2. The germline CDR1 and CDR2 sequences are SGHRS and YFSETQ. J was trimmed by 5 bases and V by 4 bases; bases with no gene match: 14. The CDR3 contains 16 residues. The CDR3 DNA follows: TGCGCCAGCAGCGGTGGGGTAGCGGGCCTTGGGGAGACCCAGTACTTC. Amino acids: CASSGGVAGLGETQYF.

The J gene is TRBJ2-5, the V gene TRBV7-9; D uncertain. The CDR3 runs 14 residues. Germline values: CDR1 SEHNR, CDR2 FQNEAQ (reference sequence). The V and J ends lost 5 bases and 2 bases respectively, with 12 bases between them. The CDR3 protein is CASSPEVEQETQYF. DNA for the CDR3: TGTGCCAGCAGCCCAGAGGTGGAACAAGAGACCCAGTACTTC.